This T cell receptor beta chain was identified during a study of regulatory T cells in long-lasting Graves disease (dated by TCRdb to 2020 to 2022). Context from the whole study: Patients with newly diagnosed Graves' disease had been on antithyroid drugs for under 3 months. A total of some 35 samples underwent TCR sequencing, from about 13 patients with persistent Graves' disease and approximately 20 patients with newly diagnosed Graves' disease. This study used TCR sequencing and RNA sequencing of peripheral blood to compare persistent Graves' disease patients against newly diagnosed Graves' disease patients. The study took place in China and was registered as a clinical trial. The investigation overall reported the following: Only the TCR beta chain was sequenced and analyzed. Persistent Graves' disease patients showed lower TCR Shannon entropy and fewer highly expanded clones than newly diagnosed patients, suggesting clonal expansion. Persistent patients shared more public clonotypes among themselves (2,741) than newly diagnosed patients did (approximately 970). As a limitation, the authors acknowledged that the small sample size may reduce accuracy. Peripheral blood alone was examined, since thyroid tissue, which constituted the primary lesion, could not be accessed. TRBV28, TRBJ1-2 and TRBJ2-5 were preferentially used in persistent disease, while TRBV20-1 and TRBJ2-1 were favored in newly diagnosed disease.

Interpreted using the paper, the time point label stands for: newly diagnosed GD, antithyroid drugs for less than 3 months. RNA was extracted from PBMCs in TRIzol for both TCR sequencing and RNA sequencing. The diagnosis of Graves' disease followed American Thyroid Association guidelines. The patients came from an endocrinology department in Xi'an, China. Each patient gave approximately 8.8 milliliters of peripheral blood, collected in an EDTA anticoagulant tube. Ficoll Paque Plus density gradient separation was used to isolate PBMCs, and no further T cell sorting was done. An Agilent 2100 Bioanalyzer and agarose gel were used to check RNA quality, while a NanoDrop 2000 measured RNA concentration. Preparation of the library involved multiplex PCR. Sequencing took place on an Illumina HiSeq 4000. CDR3 regions were amplified by Arm-PCR with iRepertoire HTBI primers to construct TCR beta libraries. Before sequencing, the PCR products went through gel purification. The study's processing was this. A total of 62 TRBV and 14 TRBJ segments were identified across samples and were used for gene usage analysis of CDR3 amino acid clonotypes. COPE and FqMerger were used to merge the filtered high-quality paired reads into contigs. BLAST was used to align contigs to IMGT TRBV, TRBD and TRBJ reference genes, with CDR3 defined following IMGT. Any clonotype with a frequency above 0.1% was counted as a highly expanded clone. Repertoire diversity was measured by Shannon entropy, and V-J evenness by the Gini coefficient. A clonotype found in more than one individual was treated as public. TCRdb reprocessed the public reads (quality trimming at Q25 with fastp, clone calling with MiXCR) and kept in-frame beta chains. Merged by CDR3 protein, the rows form single entries marked with the most common genes and DNA. These V and J calls derive from TCRdb rather than the authors' analysis. The sample table shows 350,000 to 400,000 distinct CDR3 sequences, and 15% to 20% are seen once. Together, the top ten hold around 20% of the sample.

This clonotype was recorded many times. Its binding antigen is unknown. The input lacks base qualities; no much larger clone sits a single base away. There are 15 amino acids in the CDR3, from cysteine to phenylalanine inclusive. The only DNA kept is the CDR3, 45 bases in frame from the first base. V sheds 6 bases and J sheds 0 bases, leaving 15 bases between their ends. Reading the germline V gene gives CDR1 MNHNS and CDR2 SASEGT. This sample was also put to use in a study of T cells in Graves' hyperthyroidism and ophthalmopathy. Per that second paper: Graves' hyperthyroidism was defined as stable when no progression to ophthalmopathy occurred over 18 months of follow-up. Hyperthyroidism patients were newly diagnosed, had a disease duration of under 2 months, and were aged 18 to 65 years. Any patient with an uncontrolled infection, another autoimmune disease, pregnancy or lactation was excluded. Diagnoses were established on the basis of clinical symptoms, serum thyroxine and TRAb, thyroid ultrasound, and orbital computed tomography. A first-round RT-PCR of the TCR CDR3 used the HTBI primer set with the Qiagen OneStep RT-PCR kit. Blood samples also contained most of the expanded thyroid clonotypes (frequency above 0.001), which suggests that blood repertoires may reflect thyroid immune responses. A 13 V-J signature model separated ophthalmopathy from stable hyperthyroidism, with roughly 88% sensitivity and just under 84% specificity in cross-validation and 80%/75% in testing. In validation, the model predicted progression to ophthalmopathy with over 60% sensitivity and approximately 74% specificity, a median of 6.5 months before onset. A discovery cohort of about 95 patients, 43 with Graves' ophthalmopathy and about 60 with stable Graves' hyperthyroidism, was used to find distinguishing TCR V-J signatures. Prospective prediction of ophthalmopathy was tested in an independent validation cohort consisting of roughly 19 hyperthyroidism patients and about 17 patients who later progressed to ophthalmopathy. The 95 to 100 discovery patients were randomly split 7:3 into training and test sets. In about 6 Graves' hyperthyroidism patients, the study also compared T-cell repertoires from thyroid tissue with T-cell repertoires from blood. After blood sampling, hyperthyroidism patients were treated with methimazole at a starting dose of 30 mg daily, and ophthalmopathy patients were treated with high-dose intravenous methylprednisolone. Libraries were constructed in a second round of multiplex PCR, after which size selection and purification were performed. Libraries were sequenced paired-end with 100 bp reads on an Illumina HiSeq2000. Raw data were processed with SOAPnuke, discarding reads with adapters, uncalled bases, mean Phred below 15, or no exact constant-primer or identifier match. COPE v1.2.5 was used to merge the high-quality paired reads, and each unique nucleotide sequence was defined as a clonotype. Clonotypes were aligned to IMGT TRBV, TRBD and TRBJ reference segments using MiTCR v1.1. Analysis was restricted to V-J combinations with a frequency above 0.0001, which covered roughly 99% of repertoires. The TCS score was defined as F50 (clonal expansion) divided by E x V (chaos), with BLOSUM62-based TCRdist calculated between CDR3 peptides within each V-J. Welch's t-statistics and random forest reduced 500 to 650 V-J features to under 15, which were used in a naive Bayes classifier (R e1071). Sample size was not statistically predetermined, and investigators were not blinded to group allocation. According to the paper, TCR Vbeta CDR3 sequencing was carried out on approximately 140 peripheral blood samples, which came from under 50 ophthalmopathy, under 80 hyperthyroidism and approximately 17 progressor patients.

The chain is encoded by TRBV6-1 joined to TRBJ2-7; TRBD1 might be the D gene, on 5 matching bases. The source of this sequence is a woman aged 18-35 years with Graves disease. Donor details come from another sample of the same person, matched by shared clones. The sequenced sample was peripheral blood mononuclear cells (PBMCs), obtained at new diagnosis, from a patient treated with antithyroid drugs. Read as DNA, the sequence is TGTGCCAGCAGCCGCGATAAAACAGGCTCCTACGAGCAGTACTTC. This codes for CASSRDKTGSYEQYF.